Shown below are 21 T cell receptor beta chains from a single sample sequenced in a study of T cell repertoires in cytomegalovirus infection. These receptors lack a known antigen. One entry per CDR3 protein results from TCRdb running MiXCR on the reads. The sample lists 550,000 to 700,000 distinct CDR3 sequences; almost 40% were seen once. Here the sequenced sample was cultured PBMCs, taken from culture after CMV antigen stimulation. All receptors derive from a human donor in good health (CMV status not recorded). Some clones in this sample may be carry-over from other donors' samples.

This clonotype showed up just a few times. The V and J genes are TRBV7-2 and TRBJ1-3, with 9 bases identical to TRBD1. J gave up 3 bases and V 1 base, and 4 bases lay outside the gene matches. Germline CDR1 and CDR2: SGHTA and FQGNSA. The CDR3 runs to 16 residues. The CDR3 nucleotides read TGTGCCAGCAGCTTAGGTGGGACAGGGTTTGGAAACACCATATATTTT. Its translation: CASSLGGTGFGNTIYF.

The sample holds a few counts of this clonotype. This chain joins TRBV6-1 and TRBJ1-3; 9 bases fit TRBD1. CDR3 length: 18 residues. CDR1 MNHNS and CDR2 SASEGT come from the germline V gene. Losses at the gene ends were 7 bases for V and 2 bases for J; bases not matched to a gene: 15. The CDR3 loop reads CASTLGTGFLRAGNTIYF. The CDR3 bases are TGTGCCAGCACCTTGGGGACAGGGTTTCTGCGGGCTGGAAACACCATATATTTT.

This clonotype is a singleton in its sample. The J gene is TRBJ1-4, the V gene TRBV20-1; perhaps TRBD1 as D (5 bases). The V end lost 6 bases, the J end lost 8 bases, and 22 bases lay between the germline ends. Germline lookup yields CDR1 DFQATT and CDR2 SNEGSKA (reference sequence). This CDR3 spans 15 amino acids. CDR3 in amino acids: CSARDPLVTREKLFF. The DNA of the CDR3 is TGCAGTGCACGGGACCCTCTCGTTACTCGGGAAAAACTGTTTTTT.

This clonotype was counted only a few times. The chain is built from TRBV18 and TRBJ1-1; perhaps TRBD1 as D (6 bases). Trimming stripped 6 bases from V and 3 bases from J, with 11 bases between. Germline CDR1 KGHSH, CDR2 LQKENI. The CDR3 contains 13 residues. The CDR3 sequence: CASSRDRHTEAFF. The DNA of the CDR3 is TGTGCCAGCTCCCGAGACAGGCACACTGAAGCTTTCTTT.

This clonotype was detected only a few times. The chain employs TRBV10-3 and TRBJ2-1; a weak D match, TRBD1 (6 bases). CDR1 is ENHRY, CDR2 SYGVKD, per germline. Trimming shortened V by 7 bases and J by 7 bases, and 14 bases separated the two germline ends. The CDR3 consists of 13 residues. CDR3 coding DNA: TGTGCCATCATGGTTTCTAGGGGGAATGAGCAGTTCTTC. This sequence encodes CAIMVSRGNEQFF.

This clonotype was observed a few times. The rearrangement links TRBV20-1 to TRBJ2-1; 9 bases agree with TRBD2. The CDR3 sequence is 15 residues long. After removal of 3 bases from V and 1 base from J, the junction contained 4 bases not matched to a gene. The germline V gene has CDR1 DFQATT and CDR2 SNEGSKA (reference sequence). The CDR3 DNA sequence: TGCAGTGCTAGCGTAGCGGGAGTGTCCTACAATGAGCAGTTCTTC. As protein: CSASVAGVSYNEQFF.

The chain is built from TRBV2 and TRBJ2-3; D is unresolved. Germline-derived CDR1 and CDR2 are SNHLY and FYNNEI. The CDR3 has 15 residues. V lost 3 bases and J 0 bases, leaving 10 bases between the germline ends. The CDR3 loop reads CASSDAQGSTDTQYF. The CDR3 region has the DNA TGTGCCAGCAGTGATGCCCAAGGGAGCACAGATACGCAGTATTTT.

The V and J genes are TRBV20-1 and TRBJ2-1, with TRBD2 matching 13 bases. The germline V gene encodes CDR1 DFQATT and CDR2 SNEGSKA (reference sequence). Trimming at V came to 2 bases and at J to 8 bases, leaving 15 bases not matched to a gene. CDR3 length: 18 residues. The CDR3 here is CSARSRGGLAGPFDEQFF. CDR3 sequence (DNA): TGCAGTGCTAGATCTAGAGGGGGACTAGCGGGACCCTTCGATGAGCAGTTCTTC.

The CDR3 sequence: CASSEGLAGGLEQFF. The CDR3 DNA sequence: TGTGCCAGCAGTGAAGGCCTAGCGGGAGGGCTTGAGCAGTTCTTC. The chain couples TRBV6-1 to TRBJ2-1; 12 bases map to TRBD2. Germline V gene data show CDR1 as MNHNS and CDR2 as SASEGT. The CDR3 totals 15 residues. Trimming cost V 1 base and J 9 bases; bases outside gene matches: 4.

This clonotype has just a few counts. V gene TRBV19 combines with J gene TRBJ1-5, with no clear D. Germline CDR1 reads LNHDA; CDR2 reads SQIVND (reference sequence). CDR3 length: 14 residues. With 2 bases removed from V and 7 bases from J, the gap between germline ends came to 12 bases. The CDR3 sequence: CASSILTKRQPQHF. The CDR3 region has the DNA TGTGCCAGTAGTATATTGACGAAGCGCCAGCCCCAGCATTTT.

The CDR3 nucleotides are TGTGCCAGCAGGAGGTCGTTGTTACGCTTCACAGATACGCAGTATTTT. Translating gives CASRRSLLRFTDTQYF. This chain uses TRBV6-6 with TRBJ2-3; the D is unclear. CDR1 MNHNY and CDR2 SVGAGI come from the germline V gene (reference sequence). V lost 6 bases, J lost 2 bases, and 18 bases lay in between. There are 16 residues in the CDR3.

This clonotype was counted only a few times. The chain recombines TRBV10-3 with TRBJ1-1, with a weak D call TRBD1 (5 bases). V was shortened by 4 bases and J by 3 bases, with 12 bases between the two germline ends. The CDR3 has 14 residues. Germline CDR1 and CDR2: ENHRY and SYGVKD. CDR3 nucleotides: TGTGCCATCAGTGGTACGGGGGGGGACACTGAAGCTTTCTTT. It codes for CAISGTGGDTEAFF.

This clonotype came up a few times. This CDR3 is CASSGQGARTDTQYF. The CDR3, as DNA: TGTGCCAGCAGTGGACAGGGGGCGAGGACAGATACGCAGTATTTT. The chain links TRBV2 to TRBJ2-3; 10 bases map to TRBD1. The germline CDR1 and CDR2 sequences are SNHLY and FYNNEI. The CDR3 runs 15 residues. V was pared by 4 bases and J by 3 bases, with 4 bases of the junction left unmatched.

The chain carries TRBV6-6 and TRBJ1-4, with no clear D. This CDR3 has 13 amino acids. V gave up 8 bases and J gave up 4 bases, with 11 bases separating them. Per the germline V gene, CDR1 is MNHNY and CDR2 is SVGAGI (reference sequence). For the CDR3, the DNA is TGTGCCAGCCAACGGGCCTTTAATGAAAAACTGTTTTTT. Translated: CASQRAFNEKLFF.

The J gene is TRBJ2-7, the V gene TRBV2; 9 bases map to TRBD1. The CDR3 has 15 residues. The junction had 10 bases not matched to a gene; V was cut back by 6 bases and J by 4 bases. Germline CDR1 is SNHLY and CDR2 is FYNNEI. DNA of the CDR3: TGTGCCAGCAGGGCCGGGACAGGGTCAAGGTACGAGCAGTACTTC. Translating it yields CASRAGTGSRYEQYF.

This clonotype has at least ten counts. The chain uses TRBV7-8 and TRBJ2-3, with D possibly being TRBD2 (6 bases). The length of the CDR3 is 15 residues. Germline CDR1 is SGHVS and CDR2 is FQNEAQ. Between the trimmed V and J ends, which lost 2 bases and 4 bases, there was a span of 13 bases. CDR3 sequence reads: CASSLWDWGSDTQYF. CDR3 nucleotide sequence: TGTGCCAGCAGCTTATGGGACTGGGGCTCAGATACGCAGTATTTT.

This clonotype was found a few times. The chain combines TRBV12-3 or TRBV12-4 with TRBJ2-1; 14 bases align to TRBD2. V dropped 4 bases and J dropped 6; count of bases not matched to a gene: 14. The CDR3 extends over 19 amino acids. CDR3 DNA: TGTGCCAGCAGTTCACTTTACCGGGGACTAGCGGGAGCTCGCAATGAGCAGTTCTTC. Translated: CASSSLYRGLAGARNEQFF.

The J gene is TRBJ1-2, the V gene TRBV27; no definite D call. The germline V and J ends were trimmed by 6 bases and 0 bases, with 11 bases remaining between them. The CDR3 is made up of 14 amino acids. Germline V gene data show CDR1 as MNHEY and CDR2 as SMNVEV (reference sequence). The CDR3, as DNA: TGTGCCAGCAGGGGTCTCTATACTAACTATGGCTACACCTTC. Amino acids: CASRGLYTNYGYTF.

There are many counts of this clonotype. V usage is TRBV6-1 and J usage is TRBJ2-3; D is perhaps TRBD2 (7 bases). CDR1 is MNHNS, CDR2 SASEGT, per germline. V shed 6 bases and J shed 8 bases, with 15 bases lying between them. The CDR3 consists of 13 residues. In DNA, the CDR3 is TGTGCCAGCAGAAGGGGGGGAGTCGGTACGCAGTATTTT. It translates to CASRRGGVGTQYF.

This clonotype has only a few counts. The rearrangement links TRBV7-2 to TRBJ2-7, with 8 positions matching TRBD2. The CDR3 consists of 16 residues. Trimming at V came to 0 bases and at J to 0 bases, leaving 4 bases not matched to a gene. In germline, CDR1 is SGHTA, CDR2 FQGNSA. The CDR3 reads CASSLAAGGSSYEQYF. CDR3 nucleotides: TGTGCCAGCAGCTTAGCGGCGGGAGGAAGCTCCTACGAGCAGTACTTC. Looking up the rest from reference TRBV7-2 and TRBJ2-7 gives the full variable domain: GAGVSQSPSNKVTEKGKDVELRCDPISGHTALYWYRQSLGQGLEFLIYFQGNSAPDKSGLPSDRFSAERTGGSVSTLTIQRTQQEDSAVYLCASSLAAGGSSYEQYFGPGTRLTVT.

The V and J genes are TRBV5-1 and TRBJ2-1; TRBD1 agrees at 7 bases. The CDR3 extends over 15 amino acids. Germline trimming cut 4 bases from V and 6 bases from J; bases unmatched to any gene: 10. The germline CDR1 and CDR2 sequences are SGHRS and YFSETQ. The CDR3 spells CASSPGTVTSNEQFF. In DNA, the CDR3 is TGCGCCAGCAGCCCTGGGACAGTTACCTCCAATGAGCAGTTCTTC.